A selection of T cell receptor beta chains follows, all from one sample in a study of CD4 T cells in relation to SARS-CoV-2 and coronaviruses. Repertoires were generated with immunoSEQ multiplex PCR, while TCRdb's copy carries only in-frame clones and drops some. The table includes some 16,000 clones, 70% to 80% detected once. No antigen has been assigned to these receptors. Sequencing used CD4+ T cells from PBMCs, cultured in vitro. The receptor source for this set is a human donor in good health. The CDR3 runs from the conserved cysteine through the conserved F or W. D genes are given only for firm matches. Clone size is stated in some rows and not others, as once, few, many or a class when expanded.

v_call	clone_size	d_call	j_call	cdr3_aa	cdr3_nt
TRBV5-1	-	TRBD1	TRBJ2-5	CASSQRTGQETQYF	TGCGCCAGCAGCCAACGGACAGGGCAAGAGACCCAGTACTTC
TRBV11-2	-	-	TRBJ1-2	CASSAGGSYTF	TGTGCCAGCAGCGCGGGTGGGAGCTACACCTTC
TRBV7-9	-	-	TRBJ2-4	CASSLKLSGGSPIQYF	TGTGCCAGCAGCTTAAAACTTTCCGGGGGAAGCCCCATTCAGTACTTC
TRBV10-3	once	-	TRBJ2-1	CAIRASVSHNEQFF	TGTGCCATAAGGGCTAGTGTCTCCCACAATGAGCAGTTCTTC
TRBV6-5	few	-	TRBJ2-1	CASTVGGSYNEQFF	TGTGCCAGCACCGTGGGCGGCTCCTACAATGAGCAGTTCTTC
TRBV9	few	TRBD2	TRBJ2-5	CASSPRRTSIQETQYF	TGTGCCAGCAGCCCCAGACGGACTAGTATACAGGAGACCCAGTACTTC
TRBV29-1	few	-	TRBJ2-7	CSVVQGYEQYF	TGCAGCGTGGTTCAAGGATACGAGCAGTACTTC
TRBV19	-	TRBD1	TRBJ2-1	CASSILGQGGNEQFF	TGTGCCAGTAGTATCCTTGGACAGGGGGGCAATGAGCAGTTCTTC
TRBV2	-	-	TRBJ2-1	CASSEAATYNEQFF	TGTGCCAGCAGTGAAGCGGCGACCTACAATGAGCAGTTCTTC
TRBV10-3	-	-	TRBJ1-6	CAISEGNSPLHF	TGTGCCATCAGTGAGGGAAATTCACCCCTCCACTTT
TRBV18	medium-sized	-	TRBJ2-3	CASSRRGSTDTQYF	TGTGCCAGCTCGCGGAGGGGTTCCACAGATACGCAGTATTTT
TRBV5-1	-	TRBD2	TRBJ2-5	CASSLQGTSGFQETQYF	TGCGCCAGCAGCTTACAGGGGACTAGCGGATTCCAAGAGACCCAGTACTTC
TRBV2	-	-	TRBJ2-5	CASSEWLQETQYF	TGTGCCAGCAGTGAGTGGTTACAAGAGACCCAGTACTTC
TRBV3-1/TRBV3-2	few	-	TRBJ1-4	CASSFPGGTNEKLFF	TGTGCCAGCAGCTTCCCGGGGGGAACTAATGAAAAACTGTTTTTT
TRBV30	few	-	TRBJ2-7	CAWRSPLTRYEQYF	TGTGCCTGGAGGTCCCCTTTGACCCGCTACGAGCAGTACTTC
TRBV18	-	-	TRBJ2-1	CASSPQGNEQFF	TGTGCCAGCTCACCACAGGGAAATGAGCAGTTCTTC
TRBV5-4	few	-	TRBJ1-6	CASSLAGRVGPLHF	TGTGCCAGCAGCTTGGCCGGCAGGGTGGGACCCCTCCACTTT
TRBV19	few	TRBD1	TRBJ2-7	CASSIPPGQGGEQYF	TGTGCCAGTAGTATCCCACCGGGACAGGGAGGCGAGCAGTACTTC
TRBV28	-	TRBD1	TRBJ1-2	CASSGTGSYYGYTF	TGTGCTTCATCCGGGACAGGGAGTTACTATGGCTACACCTTC
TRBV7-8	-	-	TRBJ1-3	CASSFDRSSGNTIYF	TGTGCCAGCAGCTTTGACAGAAGCTCTGGAAACACCATATATTTT